The TCR beta chain described here comes from a study of graft-versus-host responses after intestinal transplantation. Background on the study: Recipients were given multivisceral, liver-intestinal, or isolated intestinal transplants. Induction using anti-thymocyte globulin, followed by tacrolimus and steroids for 3 to 4 years, was given to all recipients. Whole-study findings and limits: Graft-donor T cell macrochimerism coincided with high graft-versus-host to host-versus-graft clonal ratios in allografts.

This CDR3 spans 15 amino acids. V lost 5 bases, J lost 1 base, and 13 bases lay in between. Germline CDR1 ENHRY, CDR2 SYGVKD. This table comes from immunoSEQ multiplex PCR, and its TCRdb copy is limited to in-frame clones, with some not included. The sample records some 87,000 clones, just under 95% being singletons. On this clone: Its antigen is not identified.

The chain carries TRBV10-3 and TRBJ2-3; weak D call: TRBD1 (6 bases). The sequencing here drew on unstimulated CD8+ T cells sorted from spleen or lymph node cells, taken before transplant. The source is a human donor who was the organ donor for an intestinal transplant. DNA of the CDR3: TGTGCCATCAGTCGCAGGGGTTCCGGCACAGATACGCAGTATTTT. Encoded protein: CAISRRGSGTDTQYF.